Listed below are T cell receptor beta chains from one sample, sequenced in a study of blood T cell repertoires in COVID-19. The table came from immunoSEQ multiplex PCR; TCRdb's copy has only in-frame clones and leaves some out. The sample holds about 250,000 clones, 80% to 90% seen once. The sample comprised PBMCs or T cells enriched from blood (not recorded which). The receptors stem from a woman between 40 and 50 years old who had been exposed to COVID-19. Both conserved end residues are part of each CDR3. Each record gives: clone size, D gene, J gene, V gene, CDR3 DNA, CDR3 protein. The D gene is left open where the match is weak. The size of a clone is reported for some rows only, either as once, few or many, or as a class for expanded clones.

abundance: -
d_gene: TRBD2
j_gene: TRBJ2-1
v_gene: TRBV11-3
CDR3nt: TGTGCCAGCAGCCCCAGCGGGGTCACCTACAATGAGCAGTTCTTC
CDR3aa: CASSPSGVTYNEQFF

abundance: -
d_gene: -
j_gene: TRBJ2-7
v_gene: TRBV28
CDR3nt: TGTGCCAGCAGTTTAGGGGGGGCTGGTGGCGAGCAGTACTTC
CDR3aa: CASSLGGAGGEQYF

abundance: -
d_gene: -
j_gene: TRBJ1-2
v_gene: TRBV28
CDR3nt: TGTGCCAGCAGTTTATACGGTTATGGCTACACCTTC
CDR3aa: CASSLYGYGYTF

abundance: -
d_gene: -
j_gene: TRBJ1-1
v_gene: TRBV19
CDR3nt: TGTGCCAGTAGGACCTCCAGGGAGAACACTGAAGCTTTCTTT
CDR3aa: CASRTSRENTEAFF

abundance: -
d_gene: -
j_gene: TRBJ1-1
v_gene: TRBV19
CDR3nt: TGTGCCAGTAGTATAGGCGGGAACACTGAAGCTTTCTTT
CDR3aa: CASSIGGNTEAFF

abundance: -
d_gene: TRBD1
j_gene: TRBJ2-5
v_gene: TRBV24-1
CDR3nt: TGTGCCACCAGTTTTTTTGCTCAGGGGGCTGGTGAGACCCAGTACTTC
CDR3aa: CATSFFAQGAGETQYF

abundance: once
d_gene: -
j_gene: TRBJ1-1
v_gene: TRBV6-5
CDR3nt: TGTGCCAGCAGTCCCTCTGGGGGAGGTCTCACTGAAGCTTTCTTT
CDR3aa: CASSPSGGGLTEAFF

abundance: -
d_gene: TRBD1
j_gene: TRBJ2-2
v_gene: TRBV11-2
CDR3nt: TGTGCCTCTAGGGGGCCGGACACCGGGGAGCTGTTTTTT
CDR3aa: CASRGPDTGELFF

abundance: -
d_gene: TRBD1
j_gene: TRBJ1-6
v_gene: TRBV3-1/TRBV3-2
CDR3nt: TGTGCCAGCAGCCAATTGGGACAGGGATATTCACCCCTCCACTTT
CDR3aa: CASSQLGQGYSPLHF

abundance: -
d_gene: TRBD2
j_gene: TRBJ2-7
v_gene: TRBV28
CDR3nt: TGTGCCAGCAGCACCGCCTGGGGGGGAGGCTACGAGCAGTACTTC
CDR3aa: CASSTAWGGGYEQYF

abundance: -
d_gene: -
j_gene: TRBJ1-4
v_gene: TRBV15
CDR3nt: TGTGCCACCAGCAGACAAACTACAACTAATGAAAAACTGTTTTTT
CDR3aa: CATSRQTTTNEKLFF

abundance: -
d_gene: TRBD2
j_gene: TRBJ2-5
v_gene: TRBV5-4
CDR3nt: TGTGCCAGCAGCTTGGAACTAGCGGGAGCGGGGGAGACCCAGTACTTC
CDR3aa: CASSLELAGAGETQYF

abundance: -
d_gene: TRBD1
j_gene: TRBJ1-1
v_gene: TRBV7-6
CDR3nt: TGTGCCAGCAGCTTAGTGGGACAGGGGGGGAACACTGAAGCTTTCTTT
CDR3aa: CASSLVGQGGNTEAFF

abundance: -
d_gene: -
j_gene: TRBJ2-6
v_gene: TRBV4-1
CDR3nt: TGCGCCAGCAGCCAAGACACTGCAACGGTTACCCTCTCTGGGGCCAACGTCCTGACTTTC
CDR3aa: CASSQDTATVTLSGANVLTF

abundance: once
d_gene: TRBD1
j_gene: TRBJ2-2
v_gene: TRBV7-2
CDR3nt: TGTGCCAGCAGCTCCCAGATCGGGACAGCCTACACCGGGGAGCTGTTTTTT
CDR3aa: CASSSQIGTAYTGELFF

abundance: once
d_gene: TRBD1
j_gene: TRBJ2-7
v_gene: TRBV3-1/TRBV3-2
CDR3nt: TGTGCCAGCAGCGCTATGACAGGGGCGCAGTACTTC
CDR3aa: CASSAMTGAQYF

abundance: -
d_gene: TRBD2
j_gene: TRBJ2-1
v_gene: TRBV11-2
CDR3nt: TGTGCCAGCAGCTTAGCGGGGGGGGTGAATGAGCAGTTCTTC
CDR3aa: CASSLAGGVNEQFF

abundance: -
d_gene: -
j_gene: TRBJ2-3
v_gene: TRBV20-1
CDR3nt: TGCAGTGCTAGTTCAGGGTCTCACACAGATACGCAGTATTTT
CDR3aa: CSASSGSHTDTQYF

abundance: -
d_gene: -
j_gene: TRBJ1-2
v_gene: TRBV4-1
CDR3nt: TGCGCCAGCAGCCAAGGATCGGCGGGGGTGGGCTATGGCTACACCTTC
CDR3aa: CASSQGSAGVGYGYTF

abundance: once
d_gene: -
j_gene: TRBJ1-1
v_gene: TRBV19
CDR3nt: TGTGCCAGTAGCCCGCGGGAAGGGGTAAGACCTGAAGCTTTCTTT
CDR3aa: CASSPREGVRPEAFF

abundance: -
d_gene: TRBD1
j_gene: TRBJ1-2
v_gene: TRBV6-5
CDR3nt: TGTGCCAGCAGTACGGGACAGGGGCTATATGGCTACACCTTC
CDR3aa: CASSTGQGLYGYTF

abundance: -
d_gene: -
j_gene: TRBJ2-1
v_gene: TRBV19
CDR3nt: TGTGCCAGTAGTATACTCGGAGGGGCAACTGGAAATGAGCAGTTCTTC
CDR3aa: CASSILGGATGNEQFF

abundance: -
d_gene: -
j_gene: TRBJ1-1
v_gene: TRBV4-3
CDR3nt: TGCGCCAGCAGCCAAGATTCGAGGAACACTGAAGCTTTCTTT
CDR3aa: CASSQDSRNTEAFF

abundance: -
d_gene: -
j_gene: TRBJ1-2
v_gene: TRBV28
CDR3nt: TGTGCCAGCAGTCCTTTGTCGGGTAACTATGGCTACACCTTC
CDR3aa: CASSPLSGNYGYTF

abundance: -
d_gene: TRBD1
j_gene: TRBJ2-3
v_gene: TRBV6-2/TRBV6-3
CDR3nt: TGTGCCAGCAGGTACCCGGGACAGGGTACAGATACGCAGTATTTT
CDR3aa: CASRYPGQGTDTQYF

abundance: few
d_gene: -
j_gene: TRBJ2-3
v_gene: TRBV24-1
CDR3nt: TGTGCCACCAGCCCCAGGGGCGCGGCAGATACGCAGTATTTT
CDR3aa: CATSPRGAADTQYF

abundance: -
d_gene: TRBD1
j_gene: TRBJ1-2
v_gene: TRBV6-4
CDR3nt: TGTGCCAGCAGGCCCGGGACAGGGCCAGGGGTCGGCTATGGCTACACCTTC
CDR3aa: CASRPGTGPGVGYGYTF

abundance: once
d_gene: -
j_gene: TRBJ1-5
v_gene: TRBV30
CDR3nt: TGTGCCTGGAGTGTCGGACTGAGGGCTCAGCCCCAGCATTTT
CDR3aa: CAWSVGLRAQPQHF

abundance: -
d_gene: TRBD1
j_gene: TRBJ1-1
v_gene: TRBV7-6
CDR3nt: TGTGCCAGCAGCTTAGTAGGTGGGACAGCCTACACTGAAGCTTTCTTT
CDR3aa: CASSLVGGTAYTEAFF

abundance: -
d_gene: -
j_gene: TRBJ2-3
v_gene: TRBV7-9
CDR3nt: TGTGCCAGCATCCACAGGGTAGTGGATACGCAGTATTTT
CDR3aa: CASIHRVVDTQYF

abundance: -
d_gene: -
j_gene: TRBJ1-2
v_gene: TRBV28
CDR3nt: TGTGCCAGCAGTTTAGCGGGGGTCGGCAGCTATGGCTACACCTTC
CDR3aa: CASSLAGVGSYGYTF

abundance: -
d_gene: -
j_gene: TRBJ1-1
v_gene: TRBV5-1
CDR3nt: TGCGCCAGCAGCTTGAAACGAGTGGAGGACAGAAGGACTGAAGCTTTCTTT
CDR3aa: CASSLKRVEDRRTEAFF

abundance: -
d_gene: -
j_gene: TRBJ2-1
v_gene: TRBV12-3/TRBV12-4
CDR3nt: TGTGCCAGCAGCGTAGCCCGGAATGAGCAGTTCTTC
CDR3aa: CASSVARNEQFF

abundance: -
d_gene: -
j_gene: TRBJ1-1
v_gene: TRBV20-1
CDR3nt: TGCAGTGCTAGAGATGAGCGACCGGCTTTCTTT
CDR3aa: CSARDERPAFF

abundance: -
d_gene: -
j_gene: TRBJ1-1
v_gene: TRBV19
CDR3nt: TGTGCCAGTAGTATACAGAACACTGAAGCTTTCTTT
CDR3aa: CASSIQNTEAFF

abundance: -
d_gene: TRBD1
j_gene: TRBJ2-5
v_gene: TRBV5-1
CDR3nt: TGCGCCAGCAGCTTAGTACCGGGACAGGGGGCAACCCAGTACTTC
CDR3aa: CASSLVPGQGATQYF

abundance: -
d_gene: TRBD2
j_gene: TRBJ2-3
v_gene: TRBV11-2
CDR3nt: TGTGCCAGCAGCTTTCAGCGGGAGGGGCGAACAGATACGCAGTATTTT
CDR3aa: CASSFQREGRTDTQYF

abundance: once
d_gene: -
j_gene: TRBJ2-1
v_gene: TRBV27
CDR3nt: TGTGCCCAGATTCCGGGAGTTGACACCTACAATGAGCAGTTCTTC
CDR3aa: CAQIPGVDTYNEQFF

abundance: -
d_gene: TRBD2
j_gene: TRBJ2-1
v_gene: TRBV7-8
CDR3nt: TGTGCCAGCAGCTTTGGGGGGGACAATGAGCAGTTCTTC
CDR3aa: CASSFGGDNEQFF

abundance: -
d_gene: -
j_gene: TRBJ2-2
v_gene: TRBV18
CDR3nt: TGTGCCAGCTCACGCTCAGGGAGGACCGGGGAGCTGTTTTTT
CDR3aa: CASSRSGRTGELFF

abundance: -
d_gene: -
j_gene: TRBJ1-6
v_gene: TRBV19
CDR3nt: TGTGCCAGTAGTATCTCCTTCGGGGATTCCTATAATTCACCCCTCCACTTT
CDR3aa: CASSISFGDSYNSPLHF

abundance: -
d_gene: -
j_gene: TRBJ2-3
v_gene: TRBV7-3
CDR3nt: TGTGCCAGCAGCGCCTCGGCGGCGGATACGCAGTATTTT
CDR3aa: CASSASAADTQYF

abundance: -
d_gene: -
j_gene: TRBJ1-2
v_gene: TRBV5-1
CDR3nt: TGTGCCAGCAGCTTTACCAGGGAGGAAGGCTACACCTTC
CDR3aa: CASSFTREEGYTF

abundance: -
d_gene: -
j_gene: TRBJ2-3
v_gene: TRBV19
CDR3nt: TGTGCCAGTAGTGAAAGGGGGTATACGCAGTATTTT
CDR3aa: CASSERGYTQYF

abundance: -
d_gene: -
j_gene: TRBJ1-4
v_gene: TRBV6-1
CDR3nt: TGTGCCAGCGGACCGGAGGTTGTGGTGGAAAAACTGTTTTTT
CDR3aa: CASGPEVVVEKLFF

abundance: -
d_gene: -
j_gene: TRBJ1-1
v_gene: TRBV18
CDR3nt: TGTGCCAGTTCACCCTATGGGGAGGGGGACACTGAAGCTTTCTTT
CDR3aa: CASSPYGEGDTEAFF

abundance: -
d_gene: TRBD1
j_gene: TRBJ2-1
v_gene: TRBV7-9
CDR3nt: TGTGCCAGCAGCTCTCGCGGACAGGGGAACAATGAGCAGTTCTTC
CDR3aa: CASSSRGQGNNEQFF

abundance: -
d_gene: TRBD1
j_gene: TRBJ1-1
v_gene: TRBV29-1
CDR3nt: TGCAGCGTTGAACACCCGACAGGGATGCACACTGAAGCTTTCTTT
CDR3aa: CSVEHPTGMHTEAFF

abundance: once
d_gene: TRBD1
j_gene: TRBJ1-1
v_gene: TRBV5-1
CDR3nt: TGTGCCAGCAGCTTTAGCCCCTCCAGGGGGTCGAACACTGAAGCTTTCTTT
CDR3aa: CASSFSPSRGSNTEAFF

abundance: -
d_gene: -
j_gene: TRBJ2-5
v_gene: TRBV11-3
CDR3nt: TGTGCCAGCAGCTTAGGAAGATTGGGACAAGAGGAGACCCAGTACTTC
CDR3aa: CASSLGRLGQEETQYF

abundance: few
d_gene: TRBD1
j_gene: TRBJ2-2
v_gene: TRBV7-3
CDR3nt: TGTGCCAGCAGCTCGCAAGGACAGGGGGCCGGGGAGCTGTTTTTT
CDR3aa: CASSSQGQGAGELFF

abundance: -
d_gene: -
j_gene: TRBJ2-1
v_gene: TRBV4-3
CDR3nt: TGCGCCAGCAGCCAAGGGGAGCGAACGCAGTTCTTC
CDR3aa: CASSQGERTQFF